This passage covers 30 T cell receptor beta chains from one sample sequenced in a study of T-cell memory formation after mild COVID-19. TCRdb re-analysed the 5' RACE reads in MiXCR, keeping a single row per CDR3 protein. The sample carries about 140,000 distinct CDR3 sequences, more than 13% recorded once. Material: PBMCs or a T cell subset sorted from them (not recorded which). These receptors all come from an adult woman who had mild COVID-19 (a few samples of this study predate the infection). Cell type and time point are not known.

This clonotype was seen a few times. The junction departs from the called germline gene at one end, perhaps through a read error. The chain carries TRBV6-6 and TRBJ2-2; D possibly corresponds to TRBD2 (7 bases). Germline values: CDR1 MNHNY, CDR2 SVGAGI (reference sequence). The CDR3 extends over 18 amino acids. The CDR3 DNA reads as TGTGCCAGCAGTTATTATATTTTAGGGGGGGCGAACACCGGGGAACTGTTTTTT. This encodes CASSYYILGGANTGELFF.

This clonotype showed up just a few times. The rearrangement uses TRBV20-1 and TRBJ2-7; D may be TRBD2 (6 bases). Trimming removed 6 bases at V and 0 bases at J, with 18 bases between. CDR3 length equals 15 residues. Germline V CDR1 and CDR2: DFQATT, SNEGSKA (reference sequence). CDR3 protein: CSASQGLGSSYEQYF. The CDR3 coding sequence is TGCAGTGCCTCCCAGGGACTGGGGAGCTCCTACGAGCAGTACTTC.

Here the CDR3 reads CASSPFDSQETQYF. The CDR3 DNA is TGTGCCAGCAGCCCTTTTGACAGCCAAGAGACCCAGTACTTC. V and J are TRBV9 and TRBJ2-5; D perhaps matches TRBD1 (5 bases). The V gene's germline CDR1 is SGDLS and CDR2 YYNGEE. The CDR3 totals 14 residues. Trimming pared 4 bases from V and 1 base from J, leaving 11 bases between.

This rearrangement joins TRBV12-3 or TRBV12-4 to TRBJ2-7; 8 bases match TRBD1. The V segment lost 5 bases and the J segment 1 base; nucleotides outside the gene matches: 7. The CDR3 is made up of 15 amino acids. The CDR3 loop reads CASSKSTGGSYEQYF. CDR3 DNA sequence: TGTGCCAGCAGTAAATCTACAGGGGGATCCTACGAGCAGTACTTC.

This clonotype came up a few times. The CDR3 is CSVEDGGSGDPQYEQYF. CDR3 bases: TGCAGCGTTGAAGACGGGGGTAGCGGGGATCCCCAGTACGAGCAGTACTTC. The chain uses TRBV29-1 and TRBJ2-7; TRBD2 aligns across 8 bases. V was clipped by 0 bases and J by 4 bases; unmatched bases: 14. Germline CDR1 and CDR2: SQVTM and ANQGSEA. The CDR3 is 17 amino acids.

The rearrangement joins TRBV5-6 to TRBJ2-4, with D possibly TRBD1 on 6 matching bases. In germline, CDR1 is SGHDT, CDR2 YYEEEE. V lost 1 base, J lost 0 bases, and 11 bases lay in between. This CDR3 comprises 16 residues. The CDR3 nucleotides are TGTGCCAGCAGCTTGTGGGACACCTTAGCCAAAAACATTCAGTACTTC. The encoded protein is CASSLWDTLAKNIQYF. Drawing the rest from reference TRBV5-6 and TRBJ2-4, the complete variable domain is DAGVTQSPTHLIKTRGQQVTLRCSPKSGHDTVSWYQQALGQGPQFIFQYYEEEERQRGNFPDRFSGHQFPNYSSELNVNALLLGDSALYLCASSLWDTLAKNIQYFGAGTRLSVL.

This chain uses TRBV4-1 with TRBJ1-1; no clear D gene. Trimming pared 2 bases from V and 4 bases from J, leaving 5 bases between. The length of the CDR3 is 12 residues. Germline CDR1 MGHRA, CDR2 YSYEKL. The CDR3 coding sequence is TGCGCCAGCAGCCAACCCTCCACTGAAGCTTTCTTT. Protein: CASSQPSTEAFF.

This clonotype showed up just a few times. The rearrangement joins TRBV6-5 to TRBJ1-3, with 9 bases fitting TRBD1. Germline-derived CDR1 and CDR2 are MNHEY and SVGAGI. V trimming: 2 bases; J trimming: 7 bases; junction bases outside the gene matches: 3. This CDR3 comprises 14 residues. CDR3: CASSYGQGWNTIYF. The CDR3 nucleotides read TGTGCCAGCAGTTACGGACAGGGGTGGAACACCATATATTTT.

The DNA for the CDR3 is TGTGCCACCAGTGACAACACGGAGTGGAGCAATGAGCAGTTCTTC. Translation: CATSDNTEWSNEQFF. The rearrangement uses TRBV24-1 and TRBJ2-1; D not resolved. The CDR3 totals 15 residues. Germline-derived CDR1 and CDR2 are KGHDR and SFDVKD. The germline V and J ends were trimmed by 4 bases and 6 bases, with 15 bases remaining between them.

This clonotype has more than one count but fewer than ten. This chain uses TRBV7-9 with TRBJ2-4, with D uncertain. The length of the CDR3 is 14 residues. Germline V gives CDR1 SEHNR, CDR2 FQNEAQ (reference sequence). The V gene lost 1 base and the J gene lost 1 base, with 5 bases spanning the gap. CDR3 amino acids: CASSLDDAKNIQYF. In DNA form, the CDR3 reads TGTGCCAGCAGCTTAGATGACGCCAAAAACATTCAGTACTTC.

This clonotype was counted at least ten times. This chain links TRBV18 with TRBJ1-5; no clear D gene. Germline CDR1 is KGHSH and CDR2 is LQKENI. The CDR3 loop spans 14 amino acids. Trimming removed 3 bases at V and 5 bases at J, with 11 bases between. CDR3 residues: CASSPAPMDQPQHF. CDR3 DNA sequence: TGTGCCAGCTCACCCGCGCCGATGGATCAGCCCCAGCATTTT.

In its sample, this clonotype was seen many times. The chain uses TRBV6-5 and TRBJ2-7; weak D call: TRBD2 (6 bases). This CDR3 contains 15 residues. Germline assignment: CDR1 MNHEY and CDR2 SVGAGI. Trimming cost V 0 bases and J 3 bases, with 12 bases left between them. The CDR3: CASSYSHGSSYEQYF. In DNA form, the CDR3 reads TGTGCCAGCAGTTACTCGCACGGGAGCAGCTACGAGCAGTACTTC.

The chain is built from TRBV4-1 and TRBJ2-2; D gene uncertain. V lost 3 bases, J lost 3 bases, and 8 bases lay in between. Germline loops: CDR1 MGHRA, CDR2 YSYEKL. The CDR3 spans 14 residues. The DNA of the CDR3 is TGCGCCAGCAGCCAGTGGTCCGACACCGGGGAGCTGTTTTTT. It translates to CASSQWSDTGELFF.

V is TRBV12-3 or TRBV12-4 and J is TRBJ2-7; D possibly matches TRBD1 or TRBD2 (5 bases each). The CDR3 contains 14 residues. The V end lost 6 bases, the J end lost 2 bases, and 14 bases lay between the germline ends. The CDR3 coding sequence is TGTGCCAGCAGCTGGACGGGACCGGCCTACGAGCAGTACTTC. Translating gives CASSWTGPAYEQYF.

The chain recombines TRBV27 with TRBJ1-5, with a tentative D call TRBD1 (6 bases). Germline CDR1 and CDR2: MNHEY and SMNVEV (reference sequence). The CDR3 is 15 residues long. V was shortened by 5 bases and J by 4 bases, with 15 bases between the two germline ends. The CDR3 loop reads CASSIKGGTNQPQHF. In DNA, the CDR3 is TGTGCCAGCAGTATCAAGGGGGGTACGAATCAGCCCCAGCATTTT.

V and J are TRBV30 and TRBJ1-5; no clear D gene. The CDR3 totals 13 residues. V was clipped by 0 bases and J by 9 bases, with 12 bases between them. Germline CDR1 is GTSNPN and CDR2 is SVGIG (reference sequence). The CDR3 loop is CAWSVSSPGPQHF. CDR3 nucleotides: TGTGCCTGGAGTGTCTCCTCCCCGGGGCCCCAGCATTTT. Full variable domain (outside the CDR3, taken from reference TRBV30 and TRBJ1-5): SQTIHQWPATLVQPVGSPLSLECTVEGTSNPNLYWYRQAAGRGLQLLFYSVGIGQISSEVPQNLSASRPQDRQFILSSKKLLLSDSGFYLCAWSVSSPGPQHFGDGTRLSIL.

This clonotype has a count of ten or more. V gene TRBV5-1 combines with J gene TRBJ2-1, with 10 nucleotides matching TRBD1. The V gene's germline CDR1 is SGHRS and CDR2 YFSETQ. The CDR3 consists of 18 residues. Germline trimming cut 4 bases from V and 5 bases from J; bases unmatched to any gene: 15. The CDR3 bases are TGCGCCAGCAGCCCACGAACCGATACCGGGACAGGGGACAATGAGCAGTTCTTC. It translates to CASSPRTDTGTGDNEQFF.

This clonotype was picked up many times. The chain employs TRBV4-1 and TRBJ2-1; 15 nucleotides align to TRBD2. This CDR3 spans 15 amino acids. Germline V gives CDR1 MGHRA, CDR2 YSYEKL. J lost 7 bases, V lost 4 bases, and 2 bases had no gene match. CDR3 residues: CASSLGTSGGNEQFF. CDR3 nucleotides: TGCGCCAGCAGCCTAGGGACTAGCGGGGGGAATGAGCAGTTCTTC.

This clonotype was counted a single time. The chain recombines TRBV30 with TRBJ2-1; no clear D gene. V lost 0 bases and J 8 bases, leaving 8 bases between the germline ends. The CDR3 spans 12 residues. Germline V gene lookup returns CDR1 GTSNPN and CDR2 SVGIG (reference sequence). In DNA form, the CDR3 reads TGTGCCTGGAGTGTCGGGTGGGATGAGCAGTTCTTC. Translation gives CAWSVGWDEQFF.

In DNA form, the CDR3 reads TGTGCCAGCAGCCAAGATTGGACAGAAGACTCCTACGAGCAGTACTTC. Encoded protein: CASSQDWTEDSYEQYF. This chain uses TRBV4-2 with TRBJ2-7; D is perhaps TRBD1 (6 bases). The CDR3 covers 16 residues. V was shortened by 0 bases and J by 0 bases, with 12 bases between the two germline ends. CDR1 is LGHNA and CDR2 is YNFKEQ in the germline V gene.

In its sample, this clonotype was seen a few times. The CDR3 protein is CASSFGGVDYGYTF. The DNA of the CDR3 is TGTGCCAGCAGCTTCGGGGGCGTCGACTATGGCTACACCTTC. The V gene is TRBV11-2, the J gene TRBJ1-2, with D maybe TRBD1 (6 bases). The germline V gene encodes CDR1 SGHAT and CDR2 FQNNGV. Trimming pared 3 bases from V and 3 bases from J, leaving 11 bases between. This CDR3 spans 14 amino acids.

The chain has TRBV14 and TRBJ2-7; TRBD1 matches at 8 bases. CDR3 length equals 14 residues. V shed 3 bases, J shed 6 bases, and the junction held 7 bases outside the gene matches. Per germline, CDR1 SGHDN and CDR2 FVKESK. CDR3 sequence: CASSHRQGLAEQYF. For the CDR3, the DNA is TGTGCCAGCAGCCACCGACAGGGGTTGGCCGAGCAGTACTTC.

V and J are TRBV9 and TRBJ1-3, with 9 bases matching TRBD1. Germline assignment: CDR1 SGDLS and CDR2 YYNGEE. V was pared by 4 bases and J by 0 bases, with 5 bases of the junction left unmatched. The CDR3 totals 16 residues. Here the CDR3 DNA reads TGTGCCAGCAGCCAGGGACAGGGTCGCTCTGGAAACACCATATATTTT. Translating it yields CASSQGQGRSGNTIYF.

The chain employs TRBV7-9 and TRBJ1-1; tentatively, D is TRBD1 (6 bases). This CDR3 has 16 residues. Germline V CDR1 and CDR2: SEHNR, FQNEAQ (reference sequence). The V and J ends lost 3 bases and 4 bases respectively, with 18 bases between them. CDR3 protein: CASSFPTGPGRTEAFF. CDR3 coding DNA: TGTGCCAGCAGCTTTCCGACAGGCCCCGGTCGCACTGAAGCTTTCTTT.

The V gene is TRBV9, the J gene TRBJ2-7; D is unclear. The CDR3 is 13 residues long. Trimming took 4 bases from V and 4 from J, leaving 12 bases between them. Germline V lookup: CDR1 SGDLS, CDR2 YYNGEE. CDR3 in DNA: TGTGCCAGCAGCCCTTCAGTCAGATACGAGCAGTACTTC. This gives the protein CASSPSVRYEQYF.

This clonotype was picked up a small number of times. V is TRBV6-5 and J is TRBJ2-7; 11 bases map to TRBD2. The germline V gene has CDR1 MNHEY and CDR2 SVGAGI. V lost 4 bases to trimming and J lost 0 bases; unmatched junction nucleotides: 2. The length of the CDR3 is 15 residues. The CDR3 spells CASSSLAGASYEQYF. In nucleotides, the CDR3 is TGTGCCAGCAGTTCACTAGCGGGAGCCTCCTACGAGCAGTACTTC.

The chain carries TRBV7-6 and TRBJ2-5; D uncertain. This CDR3 contains 16 residues. Germline lookup yields CDR1 SGHVS and CDR2 FNYEAQ. V lost 0 bases and J 2 bases, leaving 13 bases between the germline ends. The CDR3 protein is CASSLALVSGQETQYF. CDR3 coding DNA: TGTGCCAGCAGCTTAGCGCTCGTTTCAGGTCAAGAGACCCAGTACTTC.

V and J are TRBV23-1 and TRBJ1-6; D not resolved. TRBV23-1 is labeled an ORF, and its function is uncertain. CDR3 length: 15 amino acids. Deletions cut 7 bases from V and 4 bases from J, with 14 bases between. CDR3 coding DNA: TGCGCCAGCAAAGAGCTACCTCGGTATAATTCACCCCTCCACTTT. It encodes CASKELPRYNSPLHF.

Ten or more counts support this clonotype. V is TRBV19 and J is TRBJ2-1; 8 bases fit TRBD1. The CDR3 runs to 15 residues. Germline V gives CDR1 LNHDA, CDR2 SQIVND (reference sequence). The V and J ends lost 0 bases and 5 bases, in that order; junction bases with no gene match: 3. Here the CDR3 reads CASSIDLDRDNEQFF. In nucleotides, the CDR3 is TGTGCCAGTAGTATAGATTTGGACAGGGACAATGAGCAGTTCTTC.

V and J are TRBV20-1 and TRBJ2-1; tentatively, D is TRBD1 (6 bases). V was clipped by 1 base and J by 5 bases, with 18 bases between them. The CDR3 is 16 residues long. Germline assignment: CDR1 DFQATT and CDR2 SNEGSKA (reference sequence). The CDR3, as DNA: TGCAGTGCTAGAGGGTACAACAGGGTCAAGAACAATGAGCAGTTCTTC. Translation: CSARGYNRVKNNEQFF.